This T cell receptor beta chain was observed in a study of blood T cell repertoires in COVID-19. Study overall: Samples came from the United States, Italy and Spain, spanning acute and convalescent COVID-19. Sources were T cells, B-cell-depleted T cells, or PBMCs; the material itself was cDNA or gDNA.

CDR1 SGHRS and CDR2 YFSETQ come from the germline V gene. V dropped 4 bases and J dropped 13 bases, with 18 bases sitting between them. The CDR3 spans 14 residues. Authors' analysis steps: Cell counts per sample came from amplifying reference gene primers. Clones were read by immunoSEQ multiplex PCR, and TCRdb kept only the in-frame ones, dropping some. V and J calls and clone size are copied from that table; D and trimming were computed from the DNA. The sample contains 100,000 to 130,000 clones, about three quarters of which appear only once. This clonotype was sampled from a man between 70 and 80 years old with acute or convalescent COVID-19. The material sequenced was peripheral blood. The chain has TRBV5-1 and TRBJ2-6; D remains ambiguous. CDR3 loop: CASSLDPTFYVLTF. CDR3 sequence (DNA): TGCGCCAGCAGCCTTGACCCGACTTTCTATGTCCTGACTTTC.